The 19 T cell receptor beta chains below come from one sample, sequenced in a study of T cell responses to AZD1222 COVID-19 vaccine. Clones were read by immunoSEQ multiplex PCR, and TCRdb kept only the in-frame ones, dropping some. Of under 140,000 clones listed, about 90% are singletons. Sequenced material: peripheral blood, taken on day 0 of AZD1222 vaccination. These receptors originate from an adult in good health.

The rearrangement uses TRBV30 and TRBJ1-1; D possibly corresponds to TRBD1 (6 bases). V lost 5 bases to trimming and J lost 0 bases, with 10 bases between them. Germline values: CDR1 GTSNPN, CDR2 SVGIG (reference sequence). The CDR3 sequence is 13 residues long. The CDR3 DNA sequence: TGTGCCTGGTCAGGGGCGGTGAACACTGAAGCTTTCTTT. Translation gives CAWSGAVNTEAFF.

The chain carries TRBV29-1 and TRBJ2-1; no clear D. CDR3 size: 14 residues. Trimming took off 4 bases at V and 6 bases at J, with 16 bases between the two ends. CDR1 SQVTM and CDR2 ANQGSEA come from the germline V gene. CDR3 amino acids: CSVAVATYPNEQFF. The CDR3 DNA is TGCAGCGTTGCTGTAGCTACCTATCCCAATGAGCAGTTCTTC.

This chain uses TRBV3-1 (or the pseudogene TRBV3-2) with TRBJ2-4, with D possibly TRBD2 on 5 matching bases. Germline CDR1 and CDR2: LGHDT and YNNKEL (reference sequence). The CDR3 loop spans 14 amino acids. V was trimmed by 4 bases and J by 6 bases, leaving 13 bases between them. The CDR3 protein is CASSRKGVLNIQYF. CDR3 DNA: TGTGCCAGCAGCCGTAAGGGAGTACTAAACATTCAGTACTTC.

DNA for the CDR3: TGTGCCAGCAGTGAAACGGTGAGAGGTGGAAACACCATATATTTT. Encoded protein: CASSETVRGGNTIYF. The rearrangement links TRBV25-1 to TRBJ1-3; no firm D call. The V end lost 2 bases, the J end lost 3 bases, and 11 bases lay between the germline ends. This CDR3 comprises 15 residues. CDR1 MGHDK and CDR2 SYGVNS come from the germline V gene.

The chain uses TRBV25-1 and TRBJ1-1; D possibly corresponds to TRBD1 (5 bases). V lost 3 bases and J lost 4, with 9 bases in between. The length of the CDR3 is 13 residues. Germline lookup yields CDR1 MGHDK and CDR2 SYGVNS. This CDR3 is CASSDLGVTEAFF. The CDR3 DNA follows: TGTGCCAGCAGTGACTTAGGGGTCACTGAAGCTTTCTTT.

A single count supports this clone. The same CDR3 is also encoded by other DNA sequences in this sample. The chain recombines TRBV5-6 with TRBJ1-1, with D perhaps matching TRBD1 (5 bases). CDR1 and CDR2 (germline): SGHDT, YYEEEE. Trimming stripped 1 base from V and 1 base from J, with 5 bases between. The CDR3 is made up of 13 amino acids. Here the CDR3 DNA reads TGTGCCAGCAGCTTGACAGGGAACACTGAAGCTTTCTTT. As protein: CASSLTGNTEAFF.

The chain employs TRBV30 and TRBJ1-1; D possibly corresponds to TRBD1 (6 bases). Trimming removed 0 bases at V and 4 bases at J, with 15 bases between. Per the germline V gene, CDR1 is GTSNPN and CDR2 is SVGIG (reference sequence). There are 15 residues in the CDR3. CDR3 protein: CAWSVIPQGTTEAFF. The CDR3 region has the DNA TGTGCCTGGAGTGTCATCCCCCAGGGGACCACTGAAGCTTTCTTT. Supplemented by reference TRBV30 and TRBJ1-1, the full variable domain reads SQTIHQWPATLVQPVGSPLSLECTVEGTSNPNLYWYRQAAGRGLQLLFYSVGIGQISSEVPQNLSASRPQDRQFILSSKKLLLSDSGFYLCAWSVIPQGTTEAFFGQGTRLTVV.

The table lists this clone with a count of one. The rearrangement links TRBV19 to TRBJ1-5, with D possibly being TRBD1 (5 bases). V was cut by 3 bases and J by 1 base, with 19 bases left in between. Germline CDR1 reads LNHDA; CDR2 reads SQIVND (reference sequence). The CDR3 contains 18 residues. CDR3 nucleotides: TGTGCCAGTAGTATGGGGGGGACCGGGCTGAGGAGCAATCAGCCCCAGCATTTT. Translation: CASSMGGTGLRSNQPQHF. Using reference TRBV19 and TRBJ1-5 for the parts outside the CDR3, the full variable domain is DGGITQSPKYLFRKEGQNVTLSCEQNLNHDAMYWYRQDPGQGLRLIYYSQIVNDFQKGDIAEGYSVSREKKESFPLTVTSAQKNPTAFYLCASSMGGTGLRSNQPQHFGDGTRLSIL.

The CDR3 DNA is TGTGCCAGCAGCTTAGATACAGGGGTGAACACTGAAGCTTTCTTT. Amino acid sequence: CASSLDTGVNTEAFF. The genes are TRBV7-8 and TRBJ1-1, with 7 positions matching TRBD1. In germline, CDR1 is SGHVS, CDR2 FQNEAQ. The CDR3 totals 15 residues. V gave up 1 base and J gave up 0 bases; unmatched junction bases: 2.

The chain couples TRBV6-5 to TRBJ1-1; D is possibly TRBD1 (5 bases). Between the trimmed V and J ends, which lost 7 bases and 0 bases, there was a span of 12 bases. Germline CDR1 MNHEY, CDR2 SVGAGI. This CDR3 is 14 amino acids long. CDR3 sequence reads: CASTRGYMNTEAFF. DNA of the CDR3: TGTGCCAGCACGCGGGGCTACATGAACACTGAAGCTTTCTTT.

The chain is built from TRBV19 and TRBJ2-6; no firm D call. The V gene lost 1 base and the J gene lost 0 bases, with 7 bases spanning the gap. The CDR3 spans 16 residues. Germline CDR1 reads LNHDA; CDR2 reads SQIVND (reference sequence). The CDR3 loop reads CASSIVGFSGANVLTF. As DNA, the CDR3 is TGTGCCAGTAGTATAGTAGGATTCTCTGGGGCCAACGTCCTGACTTTC.

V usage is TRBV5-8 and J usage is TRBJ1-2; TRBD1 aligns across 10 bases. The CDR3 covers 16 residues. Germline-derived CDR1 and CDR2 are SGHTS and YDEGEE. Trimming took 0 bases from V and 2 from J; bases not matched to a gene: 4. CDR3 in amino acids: CASSLERTGGNYGYTF. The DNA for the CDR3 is TGTGCCAGCAGCTTGGAGCGGACAGGGGGAAACTATGGCTACACCTTC.

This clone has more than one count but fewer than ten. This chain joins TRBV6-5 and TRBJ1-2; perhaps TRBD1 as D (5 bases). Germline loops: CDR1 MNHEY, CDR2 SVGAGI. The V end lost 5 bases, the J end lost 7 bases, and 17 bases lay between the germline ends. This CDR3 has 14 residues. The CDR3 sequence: CASSLDRESGGYTF. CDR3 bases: TGTGCCAGCAGTCTTGACAGAGAGTCAGGTGGCTACACCTTC.

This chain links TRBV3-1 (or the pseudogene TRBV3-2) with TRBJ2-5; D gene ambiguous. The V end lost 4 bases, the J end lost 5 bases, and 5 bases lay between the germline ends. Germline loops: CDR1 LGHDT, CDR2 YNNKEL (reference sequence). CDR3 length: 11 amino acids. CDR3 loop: CASSLAETQYF. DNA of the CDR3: TGTGCCAGCAGCCTCGCCGAGACCCAGTACTTC.

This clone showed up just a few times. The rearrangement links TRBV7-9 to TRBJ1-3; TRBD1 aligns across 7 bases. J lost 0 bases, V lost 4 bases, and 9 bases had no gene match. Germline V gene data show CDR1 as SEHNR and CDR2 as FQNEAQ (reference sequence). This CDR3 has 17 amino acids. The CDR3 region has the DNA TGTGCCAGCAGCTACCCTACAGGGGCCTTCTCTGGAAACACCATATATTTT. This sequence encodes CASSYPTGAFSGNTIYF.

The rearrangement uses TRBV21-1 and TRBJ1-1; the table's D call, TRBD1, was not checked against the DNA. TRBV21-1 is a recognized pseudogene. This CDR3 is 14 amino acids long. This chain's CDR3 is CASSKGGGGDEAFF. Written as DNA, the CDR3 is TGTGCCAGCAGCAAAGGAGGGGGTGGGGATGAAGCTTTCTTT.

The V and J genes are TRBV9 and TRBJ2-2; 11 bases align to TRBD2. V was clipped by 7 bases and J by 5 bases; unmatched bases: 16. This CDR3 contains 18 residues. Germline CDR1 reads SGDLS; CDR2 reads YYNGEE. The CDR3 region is CASHGGLAGPGVTGELFF. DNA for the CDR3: TGTGCCAGCCACGGAGGACTAGCGGGTCCGGGAGTTACCGGGGAGCTGTTTTTT.

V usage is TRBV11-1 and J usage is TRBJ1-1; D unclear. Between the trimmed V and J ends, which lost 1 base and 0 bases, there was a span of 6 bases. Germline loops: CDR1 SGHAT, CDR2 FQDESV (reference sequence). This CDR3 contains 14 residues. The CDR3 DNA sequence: TGTGCCAGCAGCTTAGGACGGGTGAACACTGAAGCTTTCTTT. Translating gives CASSLGRVNTEAFF.

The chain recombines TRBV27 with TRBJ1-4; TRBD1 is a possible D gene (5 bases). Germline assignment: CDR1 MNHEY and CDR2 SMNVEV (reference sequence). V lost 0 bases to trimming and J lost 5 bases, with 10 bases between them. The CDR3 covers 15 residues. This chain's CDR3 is CASSLSGPRNEKLFF. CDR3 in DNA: TGTGCCAGCAGTTTATCGGGACCGCGCAATGAAAAACTGTTTTTT.